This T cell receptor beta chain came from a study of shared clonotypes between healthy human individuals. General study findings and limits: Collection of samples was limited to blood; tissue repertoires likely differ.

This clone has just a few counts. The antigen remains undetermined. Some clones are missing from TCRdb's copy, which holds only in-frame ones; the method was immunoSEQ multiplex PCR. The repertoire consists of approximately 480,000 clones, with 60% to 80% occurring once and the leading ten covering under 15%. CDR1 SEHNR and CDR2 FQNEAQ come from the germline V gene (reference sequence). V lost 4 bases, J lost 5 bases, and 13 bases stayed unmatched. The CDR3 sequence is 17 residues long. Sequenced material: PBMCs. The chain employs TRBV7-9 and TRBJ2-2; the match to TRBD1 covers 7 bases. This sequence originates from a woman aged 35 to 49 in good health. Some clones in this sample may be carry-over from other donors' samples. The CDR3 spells CASSSRGSGGVTGELFF. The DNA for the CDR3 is TGTGCCAGCAGCTCCCGAGGATCAGGGGGAGTAACCGGGGAGCTGTTTTTT.